The 8 T cell receptor beta chains reported below all come from one sample, sequenced in a study of CD8 T cells in ankylosing spondylitis. TCRdb used MiXCR to reprocess the 5' RACE reads, holding one entry per CDR3 protein. Of about 130,000 distinct CDR3 sequences listed, roughly 9% are singletons. The sample consisted of blood, either unsorted or a sorted T cell fraction (not recorded which). The receptors derive from a male donor with ankylosing spondylitis or in good health (not recorded which).

The chain carries TRBV13 and TRBJ2-5, with a tentative D call TRBD2 (6 bases). This CDR3 is built from 15 residues. Trimming cost V 0 bases and J 2 bases, with 10 bases left between them. Germline CDR1 PRHDT, CDR2 FYEKMQ (reference sequence). The CDR3 is CASSLGRRDQETQYF. The CDR3 DNA follows: TGTGCCAGCAGCTTAGGCCGGAGGGATCAAGAGACCCAGTACTTC.

The chain links TRBV28 to TRBJ2-1, with 11 bases lining up with TRBD2. Germline loops: CDR1 MDHEN, CDR2 SYDVKM. Trimming at V came to 2 bases and at J to 10 bases, leaving 10 bases not matched to a gene. This CDR3 has 16 residues. This CDR3 is CASSLISGSGRAEQFF. The CDR3 DNA follows: TGTGCCAGCAGTTTAATATCGGGTAGCGGGAGGGCCGAGCAGTTCTTC.

Ten or more counts support this clonotype. This chain joins TRBV5-1 and TRBJ2-1, with D unresolved. CDR1 SGHRS and CDR2 YFSETQ come from the germline V gene. This CDR3 contains 13 residues. The V and J ends lost 4 bases and 4 bases respectively, with 9 bases between them. The CDR3 spells CASSRPSYNEQFF. CDR3 bases: TGCGCCAGCAGCCGGCCGAGTTACAATGAGCAGTTCTTC.

The table lists this clonotype with many counts. V and J are TRBV6-2 or TRBV6-3 and TRBJ2-1; tentatively, D is TRBD2 (6 bases). Per germline, CDR1 MNHEY and CDR2 SVGEGT. There are 13 residues in the CDR3. With 1 base removed from V and 7 bases from J, the gap between germline ends came to 8 bases. CDR3 protein: CASSYLGGNEQFF. The CDR3 region has the DNA TGTGCCAGCAGTTACTTGGGGGGAAATGAGCAGTTCTTC.

This clonotype was seen many times. The chain uses TRBV5-1 and TRBJ2-3, with unresolved D. Germline V gene data show CDR1 as SGHRS and CDR2 as YFSETQ. The CDR3 covers 13 residues. The V end was cut by 3 bases, the J end by 5 bases, with 10 bases between. This CDR3 reads CASSSVTLDTQYF. The CDR3 bases are TGCGCCAGCAGCTCCGTGACTTTAGATACGCAGTATTTT.

This clonotype showed up many times. The chain is built from TRBV29-1 and TRBJ2-3, with 7 positions matching TRBD2. V dropped 5 bases and J dropped 4; count of bases not matched to a gene: 9. Germline CDR1 reads SQVTM; CDR2 reads ANQGSEA. CDR3 size: 14 residues. The CDR3 region is CSVIRQGGSDTQYF. In DNA, the CDR3 is TGCAGCGTTATCCGGCAGGGAGGGTCAGATACGCAGTATTTT.

V and J are TRBV28 and TRBJ2-7, with 9 bases aligning to TRBD1. CDR1 and CDR2 from the germline V gene are MDHEN and SYDVKM. The CDR3 extends over 15 amino acids. Trimming at V came to 5 bases and at J to 4 bases, leaving 9 bases not matched to a gene. The CDR3 DNA reads TGTGCCAGCAGTGTCCTTGGGACAGGGAGGTACGAGCAGTACTTC. It is translated as CASSVLGTGRYEQYF.

This clonotype was observed a few times. This chain connects TRBV20-1 to TRBJ2-3; D possibly corresponds to TRBD2 (5 bases). The ends were cut back, 0 bases at V and 0 bases at J, with 10 bases in the middle. The V gene's germline CDR1 is DFQATT and CDR2 SNEGSKA (reference sequence). This CDR3 contains 15 residues. The CDR3 DNA reads as TGCAGTGCTAGAGATCCCCAGCGGAGCACAGATACGCAGTATTTT. As protein: CSARDPQRSTDTQYF.